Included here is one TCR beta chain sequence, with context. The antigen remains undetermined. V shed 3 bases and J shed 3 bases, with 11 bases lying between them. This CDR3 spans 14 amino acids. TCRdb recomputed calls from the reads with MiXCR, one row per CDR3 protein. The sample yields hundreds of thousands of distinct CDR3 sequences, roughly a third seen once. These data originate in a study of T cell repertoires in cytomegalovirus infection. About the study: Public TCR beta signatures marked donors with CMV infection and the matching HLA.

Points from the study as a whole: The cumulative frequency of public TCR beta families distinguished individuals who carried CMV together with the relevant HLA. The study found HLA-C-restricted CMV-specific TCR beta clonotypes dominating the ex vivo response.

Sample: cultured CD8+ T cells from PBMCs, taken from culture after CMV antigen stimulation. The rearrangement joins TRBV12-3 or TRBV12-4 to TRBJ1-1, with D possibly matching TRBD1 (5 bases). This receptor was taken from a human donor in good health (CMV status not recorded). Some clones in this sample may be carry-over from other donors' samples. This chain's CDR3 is CASSFAGTYTEAFF. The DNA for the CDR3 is TGTGCCAGCAGTTTTGCAGGGACCTACACTGAAGCTTTCTTT.